These 5 T cell receptor beta chains were sequenced from one sample in a study of human T cells and chemical hapten exposure. The sample's time point: patch test 1, 2 weeks after DPC sensitization. Treatment described: therapeutic diphenylcyclopropenone sensitization with weekly scalp DPC. One entry per CDR3 protein, called by TCRdb with MiXCR from the RACE reads. The data show around 340,000 distinct CDR3 sequences, 6% to 8.5% seen once. This sample comprised whole blood, obtained in connection with sensitization to the hapten diphenylcyclopropenone (DPC). Every receptor here comes from a woman under 30 with alopecia areata. Some clones in this sample may be carry-over from other donors' samples.

This clonotype was counted between two and nine times. The DNA of the CDR3 is TGCAGTGCTATAGGGGTGGGCGAACTCACTGAAGCTTTCTTT. Protein: CSAIGVGELTEAFF. The chain carries TRBV20-1 and TRBJ1-1, with D perhaps matching TRBD1 (5 bases). V lost 4 bases and J lost 4, with 16 bases in between. Germline V gives CDR1 DFQATT, CDR2 SNEGSKA (reference sequence). This CDR3 region has 14 residues.

The chain has TRBV5-6 and TRBJ1-4, with TRBD1 identical over 8 bases. The CDR3 spans 14 residues. Germline V gene sequence: CDR1 SGHDT, CDR2 YYEEEE. With V trimmed by 4 bases and J by 7 bases, 6 bases remained unmatched. The CDR3, as DNA: TGTGCCAGCAGCGCCGGGACAGGCGCTGAAAAACTGTTTTTT. Encoded protein: CASSAGTGAEKLFF.

This clonotype was recorded at least ten times. J is TRBJ2-3 and V is TRBV4-1, with D perhaps matching TRBD1 or TRBD2 (6 bases each). V lost 0 bases, J lost 0 bases, and 10 bases lay in between. CDR1 and CDR2 from the germline V gene are MGHRA and YSYEKL. The CDR3 is made up of 16 amino acids. DNA of the CDR3: TGCGCCAGCAGCCAAGATACGGGGGCTAGCACAGATACGCAGTATTTT. It yields the protein CASSQDTGASTDTQYF.

A word on this clonotype: A much larger clone is a single base away; this may be a read error. The chain recombines TRBV4-3 with TRBJ2-5; D not resolved. CDR1 is LGHNA, CDR2 YSLEER, per germline. The CDR3 covers 14 residues. CDR3 nucleotides: TGCGCCAGCAGCCAAGTACGTCACCAAGAGACCCATTACTTC. Residues: CASSQVRHQETHYF.

This clonotype appeared a few times. The chain combines TRBV27 with TRBJ1-1, with D possibly being TRBD1 (6 bases). The germline V gene has CDR1 MNHEY and CDR2 SMNVEV (reference sequence). V lost 6 bases and J 5 bases, leaving 16 bases between the germline ends. The CDR3 has 14 amino acids. CDR3 sequence (DNA): TGTGCCAGCAGCTGGGGGGGCCATCGGACTGAAGCTTTCTTT. Encoded protein: CASSWGGHRTEAFF.